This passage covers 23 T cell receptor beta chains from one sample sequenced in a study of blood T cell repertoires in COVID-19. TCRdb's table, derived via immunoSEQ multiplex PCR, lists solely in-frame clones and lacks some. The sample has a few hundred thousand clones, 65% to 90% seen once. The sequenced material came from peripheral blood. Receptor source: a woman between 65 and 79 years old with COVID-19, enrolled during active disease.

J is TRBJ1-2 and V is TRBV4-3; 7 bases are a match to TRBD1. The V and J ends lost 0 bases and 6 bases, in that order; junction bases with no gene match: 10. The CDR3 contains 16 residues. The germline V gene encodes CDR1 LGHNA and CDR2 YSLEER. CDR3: CASSQDVGDSVDGYTF. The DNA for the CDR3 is TGCGCCAGCAGCCAAGATGTAGGGGACAGTGTGGATGGCTACACCTTC.

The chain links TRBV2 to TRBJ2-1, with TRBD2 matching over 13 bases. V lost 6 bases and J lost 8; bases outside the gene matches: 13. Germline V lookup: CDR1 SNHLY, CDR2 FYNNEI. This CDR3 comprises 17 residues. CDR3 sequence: CASRGIPGLAGIDEQFF. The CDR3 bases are TGTGCCAGCAGAGGAATCCCGGGACTAGCGGGAATAGATGAGCAGTTCTTC.

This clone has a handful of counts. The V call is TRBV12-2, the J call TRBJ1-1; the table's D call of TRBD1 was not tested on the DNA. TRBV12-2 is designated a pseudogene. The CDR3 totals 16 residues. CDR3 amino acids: CASRLSVVAQDAEAFF. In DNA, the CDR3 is TGTGCAAGTCGCCTTAGTGTCGTAGCACAGGACGCTGAAGCTTTCTTT.

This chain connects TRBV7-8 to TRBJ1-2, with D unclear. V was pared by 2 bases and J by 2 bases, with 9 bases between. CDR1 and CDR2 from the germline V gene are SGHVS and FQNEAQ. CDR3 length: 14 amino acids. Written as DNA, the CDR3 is TGTGCCAGCAGCTTAAACCGGGTAAACTATGGCTACACCTTC. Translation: CASSLNRVNYGYTF.

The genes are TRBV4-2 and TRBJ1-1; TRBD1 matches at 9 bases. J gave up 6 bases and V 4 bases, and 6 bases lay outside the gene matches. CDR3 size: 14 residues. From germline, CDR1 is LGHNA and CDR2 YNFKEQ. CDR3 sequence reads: CASSRTGVKAEAFF. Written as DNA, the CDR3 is TGTGCCAGCAGCCGGACAGGGGTTAAGGCTGAAGCTTTCTTT.

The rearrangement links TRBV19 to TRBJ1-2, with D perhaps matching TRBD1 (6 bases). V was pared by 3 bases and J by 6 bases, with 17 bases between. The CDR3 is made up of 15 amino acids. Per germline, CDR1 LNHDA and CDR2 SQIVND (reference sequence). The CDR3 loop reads CASSIVPGVFDGYTF. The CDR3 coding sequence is TGTGCCAGTAGTATCGTCCCAGGGGTTTTCGATGGCTACACCTTC. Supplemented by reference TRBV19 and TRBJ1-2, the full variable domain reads DGGITQSPKYLFRKEGQNVTLSCEQNLNHDAMYWYRQDPGQGLRLIYYSQIVNDFQKGDIAEGYSVSREKKESFPLTVTSAQKNPTAFYLCASSIVPGVFDGYTFGSGTRLTVV.

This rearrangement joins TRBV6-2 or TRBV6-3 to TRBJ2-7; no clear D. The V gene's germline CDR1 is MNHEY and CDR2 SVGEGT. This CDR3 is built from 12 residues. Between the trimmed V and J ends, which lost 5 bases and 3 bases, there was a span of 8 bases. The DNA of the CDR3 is TGTGCCAGCAGTACTTACAGCTACGAGCAGTACTTC. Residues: CASSTYSYEQYF.

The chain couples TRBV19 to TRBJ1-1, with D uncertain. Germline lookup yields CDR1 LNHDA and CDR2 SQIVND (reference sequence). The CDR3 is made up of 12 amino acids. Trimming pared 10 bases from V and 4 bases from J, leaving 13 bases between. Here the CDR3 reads CATGREGTEAFF. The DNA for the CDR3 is TGTGCCACGGGGAGGGAGGGCACTGAAGCTTTCTTT.

The CDR3 is CASSLAGDYYGYTF. The CDR3 region has the DNA TGTGCCAGCAGCTTGGCAGGGGATTACTATGGCTACACCTTC. The chain recombines TRBV7-2 with TRBJ1-2, with D possibly TRBD1 on 6 matching bases. This CDR3 is built from 14 residues. Germline lookup yields CDR1 SGHTA and CDR2 FQGNSA. V gave up 3 bases and J gave up 3 bases, with 11 bases separating them. The variable domain in full, completed from reference TRBV7-2 and TRBJ1-2, reads GAGVSQSPSNKVTEKGKDVELRCDPISGHTALYWYRQSLGQGLEFLIYFQGNSAPDKSGLPSDRFSAERTGGSVSTLTIQRTQQEDSAVYLCASSLAGDYYGYTFGSGTRLTVV.

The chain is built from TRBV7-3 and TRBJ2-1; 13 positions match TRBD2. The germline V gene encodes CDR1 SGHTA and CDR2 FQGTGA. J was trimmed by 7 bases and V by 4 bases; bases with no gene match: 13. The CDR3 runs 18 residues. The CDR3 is CASSSTGRTSGSLNEQFF. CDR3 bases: TGTGCCAGCAGCTCGACCGGAAGGACTAGCGGGAGTCTGAATGAGCAGTTCTTC.

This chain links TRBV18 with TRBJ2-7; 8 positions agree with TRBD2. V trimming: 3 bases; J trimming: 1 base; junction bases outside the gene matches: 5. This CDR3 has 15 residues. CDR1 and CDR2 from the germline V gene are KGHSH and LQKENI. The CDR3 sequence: CASSPSGGFSYEQYF. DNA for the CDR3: TGTGCCAGCTCACCGAGCGGGGGCTTTTCCTACGAGCAGTACTTC.

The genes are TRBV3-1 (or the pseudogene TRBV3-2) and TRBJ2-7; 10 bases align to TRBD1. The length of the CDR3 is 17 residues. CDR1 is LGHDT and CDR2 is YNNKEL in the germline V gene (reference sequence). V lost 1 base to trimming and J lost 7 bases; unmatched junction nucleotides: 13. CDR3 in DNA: TGTGCCAGCAGCCAAGGATTGTTGAGACAGGGGGCCGGGGAGCAGTACTTC. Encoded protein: CASSQGLLRQGAGEQYF.

Written as DNA, the CDR3 is TGTGCCAGCAGTTACTCAGACAGGGGGCTCGAGCAGTACTTC. Translating gives CASSYSDRGLEQYF. The gene calls are TRBV6-6 and TRBJ2-7; 10 nucleotides align to TRBD1. Germline CDR1 is MNHNY and CDR2 is SVGAGI (reference sequence). With 0 bases clipped from V and 6 bases from J, the junction kept 2 bases outside the gene matches. This CDR3 contains 14 residues.

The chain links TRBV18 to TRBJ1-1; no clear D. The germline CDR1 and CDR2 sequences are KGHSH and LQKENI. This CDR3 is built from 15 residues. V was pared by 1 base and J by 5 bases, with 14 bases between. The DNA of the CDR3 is TGTGCCAGCTCACCACGTTCCGGAGAAGCTACTGAAGCTTTCTTT. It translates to CASSPRSGEATEAFF.

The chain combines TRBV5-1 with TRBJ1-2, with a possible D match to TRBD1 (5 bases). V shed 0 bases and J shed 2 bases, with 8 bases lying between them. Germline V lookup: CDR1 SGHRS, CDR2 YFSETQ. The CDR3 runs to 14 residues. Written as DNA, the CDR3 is TGCGCCAGCAGCTTGGCCTCAGGGAACTATGGCTACACCTTC. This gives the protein CASSLASGNYGYTF.

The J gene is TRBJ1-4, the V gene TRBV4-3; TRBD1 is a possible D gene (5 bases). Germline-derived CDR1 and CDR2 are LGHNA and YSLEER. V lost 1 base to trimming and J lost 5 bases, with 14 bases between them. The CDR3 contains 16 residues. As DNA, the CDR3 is TGCGCCAGCAGCCAAGCCCTAGGGGCAGGAAATGAAAAACTGTTTTTT. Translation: CASSQALGAGNEKLFF.

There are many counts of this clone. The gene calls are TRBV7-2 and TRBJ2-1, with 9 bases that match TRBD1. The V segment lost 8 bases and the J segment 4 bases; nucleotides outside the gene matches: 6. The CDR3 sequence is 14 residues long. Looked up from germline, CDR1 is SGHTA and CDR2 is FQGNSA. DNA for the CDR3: TGTGCCAGCGGGGGACAGGGCCTGTACAATGAGCAGTTCTTC. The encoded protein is CASGGQGLYNEQFF.

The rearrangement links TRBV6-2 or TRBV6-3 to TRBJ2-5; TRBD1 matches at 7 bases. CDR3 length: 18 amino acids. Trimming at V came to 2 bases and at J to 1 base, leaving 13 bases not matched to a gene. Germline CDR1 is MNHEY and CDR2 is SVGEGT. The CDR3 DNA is TGTGCCAGCAGTTACGAGACAGGGACCGATTACCGCCAAGAGACCCAGTACTTC. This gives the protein CASSYETGTDYRQETQYF.

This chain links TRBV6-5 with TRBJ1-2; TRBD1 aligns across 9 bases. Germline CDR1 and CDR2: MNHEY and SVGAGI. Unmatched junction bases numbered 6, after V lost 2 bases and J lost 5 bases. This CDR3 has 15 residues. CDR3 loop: CASSYRGDRDYGYTF. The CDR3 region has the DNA TGTGCCAGCAGTTACCGCGGGGACAGGGATTATGGCTACACCTTC.

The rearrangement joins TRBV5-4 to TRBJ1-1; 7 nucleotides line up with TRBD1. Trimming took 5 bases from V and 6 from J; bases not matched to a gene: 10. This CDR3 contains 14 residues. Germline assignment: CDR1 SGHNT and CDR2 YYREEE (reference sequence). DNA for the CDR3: TGTGCCAGCAGTCGGGACAGCAGCCGCCCTGAAGCTTTCTTT. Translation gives CASSRDSSRPEAFF.

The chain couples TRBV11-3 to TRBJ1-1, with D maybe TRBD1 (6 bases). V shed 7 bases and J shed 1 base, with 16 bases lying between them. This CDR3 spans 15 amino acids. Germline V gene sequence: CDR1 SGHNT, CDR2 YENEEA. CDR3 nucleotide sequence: TGTGCCAGCACCGAAACCAGGACAGAGAACACTGAAGCTTTCTTT. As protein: CASTETRTENTEAFF.

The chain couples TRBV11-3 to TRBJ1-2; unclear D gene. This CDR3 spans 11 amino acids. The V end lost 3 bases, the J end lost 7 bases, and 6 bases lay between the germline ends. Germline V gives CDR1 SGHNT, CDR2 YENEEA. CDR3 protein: CASSFSGGYTF. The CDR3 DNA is TGTGCCAGCAGCTTTTCAGGTGGCTACACCTTC.

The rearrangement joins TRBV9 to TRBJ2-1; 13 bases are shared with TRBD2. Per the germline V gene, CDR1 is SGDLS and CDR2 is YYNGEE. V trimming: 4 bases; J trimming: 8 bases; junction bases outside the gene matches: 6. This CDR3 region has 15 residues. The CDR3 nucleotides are TGTGCCAGCAGCATACTAGCGGGAGGGCCCGATGAGCAGTTCTTC. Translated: CASSILAGGPDEQFF.